This entry lists 13 T cell receptor beta chains sequenced from one sample in a study of blood T cell repertoires in COVID-19. Data came from immunoSEQ multiplex PCR; TCRdb stores just in-frame clones and leaves some out. The sample records a few hundred thousand clones, approximately 79% being singletons. The sample was peripheral blood. All receptors come from a human donor in a cohort sampled during active COVID-19.

The V gene is TRBV29-1, the J gene TRBJ2-7; 7 bases match TRBD1. The germline CDR1 and CDR2 sequences are SQVTM and ANQGSEA. This CDR3 is 17 amino acids long. V lost 1 base, J lost 3 bases, and 15 bases stayed unmatched. CDR3 region: CSVEGRRDREEFYEQYF. The CDR3 region has the DNA TGCAGCGTTGAAGGCCGACGCGACAGGGAAGAATTCTACGAGCAGTACTTC.

This chain uses TRBV24-1 with TRBJ2-1; D is undetermined. Trimming removed 3 bases at V and 3 bases at J, with 5 bases between. The CDR3 runs to 13 residues. The V gene's germline CDR1 is KGHDR and CDR2 SFDVKD. The CDR3, as DNA: TGTGCCACCAGTGATCCACTCTACAATGAGCAGTTCTTC. Amino acids: CATSDPLYNEQFF.

The genes are TRBV11-3 and TRBJ2-1; a possible D gene is TRBD2 (6 bases). V was trimmed by 4 bases and J by 0 bases, leaving 16 bases between them. Germline V lookup: CDR1 SGHNT, CDR2 YENEEA. The CDR3 runs 17 residues. The CDR3 spells CASSSRAGLSSYNEQFF. As DNA, the CDR3 is TGTGCCAGCAGCTCTCGAGCGGGCCTGAGCTCCTACAATGAGCAGTTCTTC.

J is TRBJ1-6 and V is TRBV28; 9 bases align to TRBD1. The length of the CDR3 is 20 residues. The J segment lost 1 base and the V segment lost 5 bases, leaving 15 bases of the junction unmatched. CDR1 and CDR2 from the germline V gene are MDHEN and SYDVKM. The CDR3 DNA reads TGTGCCAGCAGTCTGCAGCAACCGGGACAGGGCCGTTCCTATAATTCACCCCTCCACTTT. Amino acid sequence: CASSLQQPGQGRSYNSPLHF. Together with reference TRBV28 and TRBJ1-6, the CDR3 gives the full variable domain: DVKVTQSSRYLVKRTGEKVFLECVQDMDHENMFWYRQDPGLGLRLIYFSYDVKMKEKGDIPEGYSVSREKKERFSLILESASTNQTSMYLCASSLQQPGQGRSYNSPLHFGNGTRLTVT.

The table lists this clone with a count of one. The chain has TRBV24-1 and TRBJ2-3; no clear D. Germline CDR1 and CDR2: KGHDR and SFDVKD. The CDR3 is 13 amino acids. V was trimmed by 7 bases and J by 0 bases, leaving 7 bases between them. CDR3 in DNA: TGTGCCACCAGGGCCCATAGCACAGATACGCAGTATTTT. It yields the protein CATRAHSTDTQYF.

The chain is built from TRBV28 and TRBJ2-1; TRBD2 agrees at 11 bases. Germline CDR1 is MDHEN and CDR2 is SYDVKM. The V segment lost 6 bases and the J segment 7 bases; nucleotides outside the gene matches: 11. CDR3 length: 16 amino acids. CDR3 sequence: CASRTAVAGGRNEQFF. CDR3 sequence (DNA): TGTGCCAGCAGGACGGCGGTAGCGGGAGGGAGGAATGAGCAGTTCTTC.

The V and J genes are TRBV4-1 and TRBJ2-4; 9 bases line up with TRBD1. Germline assignment: CDR1 MGHRA and CDR2 YSYEKL. The ends lost 3 bases at V and 8 bases at J; junction bases unmatched: 14. The length of the CDR3 is 17 residues. CDR3 loop: CASSQGARDRVRYIQYF. The CDR3 nucleotides are TGCGCCAGCAGCCAGGGGGCCCGGGACAGGGTGAGATACATTCAGTACTTC.

Only one count was recorded for this clone. The chain combines TRBV3-1 (or the pseudogene TRBV3-2) with TRBJ2-7; D may be TRBD2 (5 bases). This CDR3 comprises 11 residues. Germline V gene data show CDR1 as LGHDT and CDR2 as YNNKEL (reference sequence). The ends were cut back, 4 bases at V and 5 bases at J, with 6 bases in the middle. CDR3 bases: TGTGCCAGCAGCCGGAGGCACGAGCAGTACTTC. This translates into CASSRRHEQYF.

V is TRBV7-2 and J is TRBJ1-2, with 8 bases that match TRBD1. Trimming removed 4 bases from V and 8 bases from J; junction bases left unmatched: 6. This CDR3 region has 13 residues. Germline assignment: CDR1 SGHTA and CDR2 FQGNSA. CDR3 nucleotides: TGTGCCAGCAGCTCTGGACAGGGCGGGGGCTACACCTTC. It encodes CASSSGQGGGYTF.

The genes are TRBV3-1 (or the pseudogene TRBV3-2) and TRBJ2-3; D is ambiguous. The CDR3 is made up of 13 amino acids. Trimming removed 1 base at V and 6 bases at J, with 8 bases between. CDR1 and CDR2 from the germline V gene are LGHDT and YNNKEL (reference sequence). The CDR3 coding sequence is TGTGCCAGCAGCCAAGTCCTATGGGATACGCAGTATTTT. Translated: CASSQVLWDTQYF.

The CDR3 region has the DNA TGTGCCAGCAGCGGTCTCGGACTAGCGGGAGTGGAGACCCAGTACTTC. Its translation: CASSGLGLAGVETQYF. This sequence joins TRBV9 and TRBJ2-5, with 13 bases aligning to TRBD2. The CDR3 consists of 16 residues. The J segment lost 5 bases and the V segment lost 3 bases, leaving 7 bases of the junction unmatched. Germline V CDR1 and CDR2: SGDLS, YYNGEE.

The rearrangement joins TRBV4-3 to TRBJ1-2; TRBD1 aligns across 7 bases. The V gene end was trimmed by 4 bases and the J gene end by 2 bases; junction bases not matched to a gene: 1. Germline loops: CDR1 LGHNA, CDR2 YSLEER. The CDR3 sequence is 13 residues long. CDR3 sequence reads: CASSLDRNYGYTF. The CDR3 DNA reads as TGCGCCAGCAGCCTGGACAGGAACTATGGCTACACCTTC.

The chain employs TRBV24-1 and TRBJ2-3, with 7 nucleotides matching TRBD1. Germline V CDR1 and CDR2: KGHDR, SFDVKD. This CDR3 comprises 17 residues. The J segment lost 8 bases and the V segment lost 1 base, leaving 14 bases of the junction unmatched. CDR3: CATSDFDRAWSEGTQYF. The DNA of the CDR3 is TGTGCCACCAGTGATTTCGACAGGGCCTGGTCAGAGGGTACGCAGTATTTT.